Included here is one T cell receptor (beta chain) sequence, with context. Its antigen is still unknown. This entry is derived from a study of OX40 agonist ivuxolimab in advanced cancers. Germline V lookup: CDR1 SGHVS, CDR2 FQNEAQ. With 2 bases clipped from V and 3 bases from J, the junction kept 12 bases outside the gene matches. The CDR3 is 19 residues long. If patients had autoimmune disease history or systemic immunosuppression, they were excluded. Study-wide points: At 0.1 to 3.0 mg/kg and by week 6, CD4+ and CD8+ T cells in the blood had expanded clonally. In general, CD8+ T cells held more expanded clones than CD4+ did, on average.

Assay used: immunoSEQ multiplex PCR; TCRdb lists only in-frame clones, some missing. Here the sample spans some 77,000 clones, 85% to 90% being singletons. The chain uses TRBV7-8 and TRBJ2-3; TRBD2 matches at 12 bases. The receptor's source is an adult with an advanced solid tumor such as melanoma, head and neck, liver or kidney cancer. Material: CD4+ or CD8+ T cells sorted from blood, obtained in a trial of the OX40 agonist ivuxolimab. Written as DNA, the CDR3 is TGTGCCAGCAGCTTATCTCGGCTAGCGGGGGGGGATCTGACAGATACGCAGTATTTT. Its translation is CASSLSRLAGGDLTDTQYF.